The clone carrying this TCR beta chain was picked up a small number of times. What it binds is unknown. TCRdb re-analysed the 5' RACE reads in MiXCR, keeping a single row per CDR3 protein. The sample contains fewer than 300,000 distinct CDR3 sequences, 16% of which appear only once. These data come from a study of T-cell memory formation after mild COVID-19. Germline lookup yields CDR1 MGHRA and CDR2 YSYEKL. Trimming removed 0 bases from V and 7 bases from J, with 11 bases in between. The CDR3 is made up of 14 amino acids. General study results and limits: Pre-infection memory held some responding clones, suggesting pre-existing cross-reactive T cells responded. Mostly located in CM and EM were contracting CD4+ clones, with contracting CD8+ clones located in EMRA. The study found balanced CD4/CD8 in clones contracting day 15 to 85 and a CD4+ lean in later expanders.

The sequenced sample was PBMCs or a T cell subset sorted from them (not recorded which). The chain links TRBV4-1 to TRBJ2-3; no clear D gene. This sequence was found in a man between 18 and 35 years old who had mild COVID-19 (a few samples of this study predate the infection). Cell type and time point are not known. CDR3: CASSQDETLNTQYF. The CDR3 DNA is TGCGCCAGCAGCCAAGATGAGACTTTGAATACGCAGTATTTT.